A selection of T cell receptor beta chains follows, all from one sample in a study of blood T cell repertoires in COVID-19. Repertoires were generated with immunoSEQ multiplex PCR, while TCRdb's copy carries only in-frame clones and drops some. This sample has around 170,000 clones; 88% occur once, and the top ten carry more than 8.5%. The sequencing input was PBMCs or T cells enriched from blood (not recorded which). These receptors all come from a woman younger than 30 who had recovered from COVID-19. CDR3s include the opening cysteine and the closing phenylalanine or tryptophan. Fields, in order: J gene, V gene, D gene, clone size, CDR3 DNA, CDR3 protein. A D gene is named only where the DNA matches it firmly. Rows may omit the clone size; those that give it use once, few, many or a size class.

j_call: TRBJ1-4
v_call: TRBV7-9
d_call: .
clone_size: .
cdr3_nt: TGTGCCAGCAGCTACCCTAGTACAACTAATGAAAAACTGTTTTTT
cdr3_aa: CASSYPSTTNEKLFF

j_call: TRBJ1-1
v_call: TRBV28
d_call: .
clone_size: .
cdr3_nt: TGTGCCAGCAGCCAGGCCGGGGATCCGAACACTGAAGCTTTCTTT
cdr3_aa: CASSQAGDPNTEAFF

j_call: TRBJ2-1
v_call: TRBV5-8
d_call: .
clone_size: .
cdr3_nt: TGTGCCAGCAGCTTGGGCCTGTCGGGAACAGCTTACAATGAGCAGTTCTTC
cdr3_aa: CASSLGLSGTAYNEQFF

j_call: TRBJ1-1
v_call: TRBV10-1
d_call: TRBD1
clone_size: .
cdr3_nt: TGCGCCAGCAGTTCTTTGACAGGGGGAGGTGAAGCTTTCTTT
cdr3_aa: CASSSLTGGGEAFF

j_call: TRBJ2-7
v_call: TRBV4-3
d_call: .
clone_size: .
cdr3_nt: TGCGCCAGCAGCCAAGAACGATCCGTGGGCGTCTACGAGCAGTACTTC
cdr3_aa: CASSQERSVGVYEQYF

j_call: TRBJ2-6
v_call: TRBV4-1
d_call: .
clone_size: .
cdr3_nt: TGCGCCAGCAGCCAAGGGCCAGAAAGCTCTGGGGCCAACGTCCTGACTTTC
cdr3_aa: CASSQGPESSGANVLTF

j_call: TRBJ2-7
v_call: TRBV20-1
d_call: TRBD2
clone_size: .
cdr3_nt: TGCAGTGCCAGGGAGGGGATCGAGCAGTACTTC
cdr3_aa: CSAREGIEQYF

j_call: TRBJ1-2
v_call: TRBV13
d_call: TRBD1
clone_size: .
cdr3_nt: TGTGCCAGCAGCTTACGACAGGGACAAGATGGCTACACCTTC
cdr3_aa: CASSLRQGQDGYTF

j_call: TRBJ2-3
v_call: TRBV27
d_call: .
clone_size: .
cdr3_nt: TGTGCCAGCAGGGGCACCCCGGTGGCAGATACGCAGTATTTT
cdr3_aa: CASRGTPVADTQYF

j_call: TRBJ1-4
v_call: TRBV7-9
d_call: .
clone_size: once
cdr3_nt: TGTGCCAGCAGCTCCCCCAGCCGGATCGGACACCGAAATGAAAAACTGTTTTTT
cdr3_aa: CASSSPSRIGHRNEKLFF

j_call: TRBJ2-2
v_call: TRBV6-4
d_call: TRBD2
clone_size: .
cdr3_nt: TGTGCCAGCAGTGAAGAACTAGCGGGAGGGCCGAACACCGGGGAGCTGTTTTTT
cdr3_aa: CASSEELAGGPNTGELFF

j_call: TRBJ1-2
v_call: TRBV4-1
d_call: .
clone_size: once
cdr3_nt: TGCGCCAGCAGCCAAGGGTCTGGCAGTCTCGTGTCCGGCTACACCTTC
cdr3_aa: CASSQGSGSLVSGYTF

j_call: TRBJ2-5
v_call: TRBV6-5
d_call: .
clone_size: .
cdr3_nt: TGTGCCAGCAGCAGGGCCTCCTCGGGAGAGACCCAGTACTTC
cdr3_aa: CASSRASSGETQYF

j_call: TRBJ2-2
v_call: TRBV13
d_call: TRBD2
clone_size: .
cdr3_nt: TGTGCCAGCAGCTTCCGGGGGACTAGCGCTACCGGGGAGCTGTTTTTT
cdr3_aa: CASSFRGTSATGELFF

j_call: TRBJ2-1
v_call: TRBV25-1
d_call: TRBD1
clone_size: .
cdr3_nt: TGTGCCAGCAGTGGGGGACAGGGTGCCCCCTACAATGAGCAGTTCTTC
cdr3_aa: CASSGGQGAPYNEQFF

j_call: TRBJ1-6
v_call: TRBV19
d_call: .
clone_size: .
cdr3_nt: TGTGCCAGTACCCATGGCGGAAGGGGAAATTCACCCCTCCACTTT
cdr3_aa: CASTHGGRGNSPLHF

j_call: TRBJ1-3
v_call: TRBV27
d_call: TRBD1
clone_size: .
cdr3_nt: TGTGCCAGCAGAGCGACAGGGGCCCACTCTGGAAACACCATATATTTT
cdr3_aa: CASRATGAHSGNTIYF

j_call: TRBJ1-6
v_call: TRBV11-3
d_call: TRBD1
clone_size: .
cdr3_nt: TGTGCCAGCAGCCTCCGGACAGGGGCTCAGTTTCCCCTCCACTTT
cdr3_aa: CASSLRTGAQFPLHF

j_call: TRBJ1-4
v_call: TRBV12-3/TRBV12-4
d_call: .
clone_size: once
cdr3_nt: TGTGCCAGCAGTTTGGAGGGGAATGAAAAACTGTTTTTT
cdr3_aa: CASSLEGNEKLFF